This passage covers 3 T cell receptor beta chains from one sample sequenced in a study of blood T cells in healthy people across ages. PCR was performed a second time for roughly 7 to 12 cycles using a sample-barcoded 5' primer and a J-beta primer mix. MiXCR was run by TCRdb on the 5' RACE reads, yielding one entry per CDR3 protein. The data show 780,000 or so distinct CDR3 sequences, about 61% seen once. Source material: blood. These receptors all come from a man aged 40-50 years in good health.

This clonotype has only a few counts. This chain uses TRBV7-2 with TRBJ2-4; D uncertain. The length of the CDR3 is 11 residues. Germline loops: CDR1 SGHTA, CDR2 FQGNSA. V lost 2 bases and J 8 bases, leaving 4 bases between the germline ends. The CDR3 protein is CASSLTYIQYF. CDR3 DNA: TGTGCCAGCAGCTTAACATACATTCAGTACTTC.

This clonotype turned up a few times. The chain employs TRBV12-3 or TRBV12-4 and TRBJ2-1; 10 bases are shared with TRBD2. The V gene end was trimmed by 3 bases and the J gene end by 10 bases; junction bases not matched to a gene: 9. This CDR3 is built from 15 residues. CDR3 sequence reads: CASSFFSGGVGEQFF. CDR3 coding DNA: TGTGCCAGCAGTTTTTTCAGCGGGGGGGTAGGGGAGCAGTTCTTC.

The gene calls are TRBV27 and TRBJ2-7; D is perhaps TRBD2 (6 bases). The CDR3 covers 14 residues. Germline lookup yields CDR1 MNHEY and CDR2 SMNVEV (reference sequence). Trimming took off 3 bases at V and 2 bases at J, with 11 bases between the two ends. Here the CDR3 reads CASSFIWGAYEQYF. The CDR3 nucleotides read TGTGCCAGCAGTTTCATTTGGGGGGCCTACGAGCAGTACTTC.